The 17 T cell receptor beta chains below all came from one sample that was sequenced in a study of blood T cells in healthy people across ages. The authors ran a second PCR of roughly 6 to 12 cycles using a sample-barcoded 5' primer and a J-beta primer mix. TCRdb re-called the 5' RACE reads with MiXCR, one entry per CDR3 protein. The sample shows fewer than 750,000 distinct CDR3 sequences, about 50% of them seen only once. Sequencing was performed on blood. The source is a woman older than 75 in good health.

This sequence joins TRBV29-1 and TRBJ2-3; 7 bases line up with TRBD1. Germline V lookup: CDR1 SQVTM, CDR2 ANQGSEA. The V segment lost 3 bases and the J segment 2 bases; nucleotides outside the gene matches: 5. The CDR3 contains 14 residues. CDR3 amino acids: CSVDGTAATDTQYF. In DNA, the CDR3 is TGCAGCGTTGACGGGACAGCGGCCACAGATACGCAGTATTTT.

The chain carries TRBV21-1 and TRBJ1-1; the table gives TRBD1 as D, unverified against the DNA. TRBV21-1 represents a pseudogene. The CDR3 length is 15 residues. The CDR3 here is CASSKGGGWNTEAFF. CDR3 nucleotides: TGTGCCAGCAGCAAAGGGGGCGGCTGGAACACTGAAGCTTTCTTT.

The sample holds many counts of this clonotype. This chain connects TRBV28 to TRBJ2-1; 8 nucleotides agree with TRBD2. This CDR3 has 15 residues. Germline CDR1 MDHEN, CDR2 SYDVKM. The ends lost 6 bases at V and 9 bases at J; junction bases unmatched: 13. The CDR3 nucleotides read TGTGCCAGCAGAGATTACCGGGAGGGTTCTGGTGAGCAGTTCTTC. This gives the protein CASRDYREGSGEQFF.

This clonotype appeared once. The CDR3 region has the DNA TGTGCCAGCAGTGGGGCTGGACTAGCGCTTTACCAAGAGACCCAGTTCTTC. As protein: CASSGAGLALYQETQFF. J is TRBJ2-5 and V is TRBV6-1; TRBD2 aligns across 9 bases. The J call may be incorrect, as the DNA end agrees better with TRBJ2-1. The length of the CDR3 is 17 residues. The V gene's germline CDR1 is MNHNS and CDR2 SASEGT.

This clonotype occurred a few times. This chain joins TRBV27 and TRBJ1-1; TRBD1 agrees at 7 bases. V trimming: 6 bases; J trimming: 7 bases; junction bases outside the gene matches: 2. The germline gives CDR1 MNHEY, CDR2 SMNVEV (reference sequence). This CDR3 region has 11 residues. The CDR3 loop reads CASSNRGEAFF. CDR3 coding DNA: TGTGCCAGCAGCAACAGGGGTGAAGCTTTCTTT.

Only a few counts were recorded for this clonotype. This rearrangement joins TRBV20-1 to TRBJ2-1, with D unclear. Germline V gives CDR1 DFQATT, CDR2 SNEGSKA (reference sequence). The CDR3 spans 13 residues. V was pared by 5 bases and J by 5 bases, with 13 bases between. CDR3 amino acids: CSAPARRDNEQFF. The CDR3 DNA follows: TGCAGTGCTCCCGCACGGCGAGACAATGAGCAGTTCTTC.

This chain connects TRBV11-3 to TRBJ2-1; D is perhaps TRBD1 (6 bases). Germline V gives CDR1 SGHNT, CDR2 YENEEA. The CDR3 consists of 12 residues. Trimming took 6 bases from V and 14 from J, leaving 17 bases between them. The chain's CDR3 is CASSDTKGVEFF. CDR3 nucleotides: TGTGCCAGCAGTGATACTAAGGGGGTAGAGTTCTTC.

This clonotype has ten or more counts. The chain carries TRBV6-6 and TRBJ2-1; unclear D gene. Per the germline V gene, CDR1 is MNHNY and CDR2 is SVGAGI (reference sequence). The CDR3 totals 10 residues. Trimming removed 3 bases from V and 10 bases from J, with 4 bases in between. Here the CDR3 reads CASSYREQFF. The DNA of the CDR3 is TGTGCCAGCAGTTATAGGGAGCAGTTCTTC.

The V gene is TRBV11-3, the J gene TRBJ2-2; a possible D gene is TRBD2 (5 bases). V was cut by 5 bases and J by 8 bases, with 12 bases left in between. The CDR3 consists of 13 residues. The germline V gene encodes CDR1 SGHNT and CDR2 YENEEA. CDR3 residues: CASSLWRSGELFF. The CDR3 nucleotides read TGTGCCAGCAGCCTCTGGAGGTCGGGGGAGCTGTTTTTT.

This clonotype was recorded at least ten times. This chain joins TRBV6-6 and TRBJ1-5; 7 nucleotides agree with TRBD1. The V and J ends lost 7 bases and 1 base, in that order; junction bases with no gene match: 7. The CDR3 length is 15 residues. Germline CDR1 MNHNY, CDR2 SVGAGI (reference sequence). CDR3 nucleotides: TGTGCCAGCACCGGGGACAGAAAAAGCAATCAGCCCCAGCATTTT. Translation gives CASTGDRKSNQPQHF.

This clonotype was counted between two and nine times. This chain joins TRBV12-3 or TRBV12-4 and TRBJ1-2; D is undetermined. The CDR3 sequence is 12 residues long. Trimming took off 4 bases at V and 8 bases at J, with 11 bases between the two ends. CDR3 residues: CASSSVPGGYTF. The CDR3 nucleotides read TGTGCCAGCAGTTCTGTTCCGGGGGGCTACACCTTC.

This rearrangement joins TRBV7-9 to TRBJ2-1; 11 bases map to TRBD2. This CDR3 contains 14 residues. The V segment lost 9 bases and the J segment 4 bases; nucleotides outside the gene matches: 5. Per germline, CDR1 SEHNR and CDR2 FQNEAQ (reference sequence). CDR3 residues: CASQLAGVYNEQFF. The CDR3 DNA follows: TGTGCCAGTCAACTAGCGGGGGTTTACAATGAGCAGTTCTTC.

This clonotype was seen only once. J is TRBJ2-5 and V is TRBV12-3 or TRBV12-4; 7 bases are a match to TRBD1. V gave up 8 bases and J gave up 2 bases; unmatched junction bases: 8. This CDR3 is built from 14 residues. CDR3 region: CASGPGQTQETQYF. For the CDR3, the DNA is TGTGCCAGCGGACCGGGACAGACACAAGAGACCCAGTACTTC.

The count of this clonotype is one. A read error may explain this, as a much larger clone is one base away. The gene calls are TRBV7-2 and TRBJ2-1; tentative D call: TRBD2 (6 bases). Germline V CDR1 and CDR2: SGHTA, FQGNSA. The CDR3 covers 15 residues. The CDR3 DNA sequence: TGTGCCAGCAGCCCGCGAGGAGGGATGAACAATGGGCAGTTCTTC. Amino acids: CASSPRGGMNNGQFF.

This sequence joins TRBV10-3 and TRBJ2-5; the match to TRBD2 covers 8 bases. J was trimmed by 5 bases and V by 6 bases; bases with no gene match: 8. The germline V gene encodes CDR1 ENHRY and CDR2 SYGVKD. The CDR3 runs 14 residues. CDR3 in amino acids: CAIRKTSGGETQYF. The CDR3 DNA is TGTGCCATCAGGAAAACTAGCGGTGGTGAGACCCAGTACTTC.

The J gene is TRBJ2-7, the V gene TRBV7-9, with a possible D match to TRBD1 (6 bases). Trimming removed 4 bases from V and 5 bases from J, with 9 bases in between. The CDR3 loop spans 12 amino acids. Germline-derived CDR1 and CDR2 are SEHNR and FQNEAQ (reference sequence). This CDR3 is CASSYSGDEQYF. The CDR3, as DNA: TGTGCCAGCAGCTACTCAGGGGACGAGCAGTACTTC.

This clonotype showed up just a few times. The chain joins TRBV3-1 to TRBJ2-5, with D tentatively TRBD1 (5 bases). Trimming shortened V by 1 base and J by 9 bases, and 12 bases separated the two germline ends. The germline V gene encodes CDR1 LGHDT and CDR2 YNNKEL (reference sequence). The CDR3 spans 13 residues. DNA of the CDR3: TGTGCCAGCAGCCAAGGGACACCCATGTCCCAGTACTTC. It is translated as CASSQGTPMSQYF.